This TCR beta chain came from a study of vaccination and CD4 T cells after COVID-19. Study background: As control conditions, cultures were given either a CEFX pool serving as positive control, an HIV-1 Nef pool, or no peptide at all.

With the Oncomine TCR Beta short-read assay, DNA from cultured CD4+ T cells was sequenced. TCRdb redid the calling of the PCR reads with MiXCR, one entry per CDR3 protein. The sample consists of 20,000 or so distinct CDR3 sequences, about 45% of them appearing once. Overall study findings and caveats: A nonsignificant rise from around 20 to 38 was seen in the median number of SARS-CoV-2-reactive clonotypes.

As regards this clonotype: The antigen remains undetermined.

Described treatment: approximately 9-day PBMC culture with coronavirus spike peptide pools or control peptides (ViraFEST assay). The J segment lost 3 bases and the V segment lost 8 bases, leaving 6 bases of the junction unmatched. Germline-derived CDR1 and CDR2 are MDHEN and SYDVKM. This CDR3 has 15 residues. The rearrangement links TRBV28 to TRBJ2-6; 8 nucleotides match TRBD1. This sequence was found in a human donor who had recovered from COVID-19. Sequenced material: CD4+ T cells from blood, cultured in vitro. The CDR3, as DNA: TGTGCCAGCGGGACAGGCGGAGTTGGGGCCAACGTCCTGACTTTC. It codes for CASGTGGVGANVLTF.